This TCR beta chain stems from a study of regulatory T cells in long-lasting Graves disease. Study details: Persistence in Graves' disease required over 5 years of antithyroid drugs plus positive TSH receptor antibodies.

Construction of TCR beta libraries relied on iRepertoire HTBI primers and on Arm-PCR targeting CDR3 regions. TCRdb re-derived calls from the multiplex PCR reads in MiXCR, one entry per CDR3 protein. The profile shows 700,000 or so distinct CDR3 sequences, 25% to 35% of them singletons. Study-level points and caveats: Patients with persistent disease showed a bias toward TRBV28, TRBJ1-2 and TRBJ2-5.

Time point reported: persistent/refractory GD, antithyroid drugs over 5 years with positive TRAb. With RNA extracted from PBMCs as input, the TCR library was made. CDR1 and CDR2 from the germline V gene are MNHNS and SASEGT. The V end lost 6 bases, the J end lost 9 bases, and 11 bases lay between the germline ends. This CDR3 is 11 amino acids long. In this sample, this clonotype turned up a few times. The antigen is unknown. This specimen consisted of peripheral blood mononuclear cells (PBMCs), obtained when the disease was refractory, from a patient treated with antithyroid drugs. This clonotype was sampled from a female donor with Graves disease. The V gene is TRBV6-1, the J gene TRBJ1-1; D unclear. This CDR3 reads CASSYGSKAFF. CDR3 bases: TGTGCCAGCAGCTACGGATCGAAAGCTTTCTTT.